This passage covers 12 T cell receptor beta chains from one sample sequenced in a study of radiotherapy plus CTLA-4 blockade in lung cancer. The method was immunoSEQ multiplex PCR; TCRdb's version includes in-frame clones alone and lacks a portion of them. The sample lists fewer than 35,000 clones, under 85% occurring once. This specimen was peripheral blood, taken from a patient treated with radiotherapy plus ipilimumab. These receptors were taken from a human donor with non-small cell lung cancer that progressed on radiotherapy plus ipilimumab.

This clone showed up just a few times. This chain uses TRBV4-3 with TRBJ2-1; TRBD2 matches 7 bases. CDR3 length: 16 residues. Trimming removed 2 bases from V and 6 bases from J; junction bases left unmatched: 10. Germline V CDR1 and CDR2: LGHNA, YSLEER. CDR3 in amino acids: CASSQMGRGQGNEQFF. CDR3 sequence (DNA): TGCGCCAGCAGCCAAATGGGGAGGGGTCAAGGCAATGAGCAGTTCTTC.

The genes are TRBV2 and TRBJ1-6; possibly TRBD1 for D (5 bases). Germline CDR1 SNHLY, CDR2 FYNNEI. This CDR3 comprises 15 residues. Trimming removed 5 bases at V and 7 bases at J, with 15 bases between. CDR3 coding DNA: TGTGCCAGCAGTTTATCCGGTGGGACCAATTCACCCCTCCACTTT. Protein: CASSLSGGTNSPLHF.

This chain joins TRBV28 and TRBJ2-2, with 8 bases matching TRBD2. V gave up 2 bases and J gave up 1 base; unmatched junction bases: 0. Germline assignment: CDR1 MDHEN and CDR2 SYDVKM. The CDR3 consists of 15 residues. The CDR3 is CASSLAGGNTGELFF. CDR3 DNA: TGTGCCAGCAGTTTAGCGGGAGGGAACACCGGGGAGCTGTTTTTT.

The count of this clone is one. The chain carries TRBV5-1 and TRBJ2-7; TRBD2 might be the D (6 bases). Germline values: CDR1 SGHRS, CDR2 YFSETQ. Between the trimmed V and J ends, which lost 0 bases and 3 bases, there was a span of 13 bases. This CDR3 spans 15 amino acids. The DNA for the CDR3 is TGCGCCAGCAGCTTGGGCCGGCAGGGAGGCTACGAGCAGTACTTC. As protein: CASSLGRQGGYEQYF.

This clone turned up a few times. The chain combines TRBV10-1 with TRBJ2-7; 12 positions match TRBD2. Trimming took 8 bases from V and 6 from J; bases not matched to a gene: 14. This CDR3 is 16 amino acids long. CDR1 and CDR2 (germline): WNHNN, SYGVQD (reference sequence). The CDR3 spells CASLEGRTSGVFEQYF. For the CDR3, the DNA is TGCGCCAGCCTGGAGGGTCGGACTAGCGGGGTGTTCGAGCAGTACTTC.

V gene TRBV5-4 combines with J gene TRBJ2-5, with a tentative D call TRBD2 (7 bases). Germline V CDR1 and CDR2: SGHNT, YYREEE (reference sequence). The length of the CDR3 is 15 residues. V was trimmed by 3 bases and J by 4 bases, leaving 16 bases between them. The CDR3 spells CASSWGGGDAETQYF. CDR3 coding DNA: TGTGCCAGCAGCTGGGGGGGCGGGGACGCAGAGACCCAGTACTTC.

About this clone: The junction departs from the called germline gene at one end, perhaps through a read error. The chain is built from TRBV19 and TRBJ2-7; D unresolved. This CDR3 has 14 residues. The germline gives CDR1 LNHDA, CDR2 SQIVND (reference sequence). For the CDR3, the DNA is TGTGCCAGTAGTCTCCGCTTTGACTCCTCCGAGCAGTACTTC. Protein: CASSLRFDSSEQYF.

This clone was counted a few times. The chain recombines TRBV30 with TRBJ2-3; 7 nucleotides agree with TRBD1. Trimming removed 4 bases from V and 4 bases from J; junction bases left unmatched: 8. Germline lookup yields CDR1 GTSNPN and CDR2 SVGIG (reference sequence). The CDR3 consists of 14 residues. CDR3 sequence reads: CAWKEGALSDTQYF. The DNA of the CDR3 is TGTGCCTGGAAAGAGGGGGCGCTTTCAGATACGCAGTATTTT.

The V call is TRBV4-1, the J call TRBJ2-7, with D possibly TRBD2 on 6 matching bases. The CDR3 is made up of 15 amino acids. CDR1 and CDR2 (germline): MGHRA, YSYEKL. Trimming removed 1 base from V and 0 bases from J, with 10 bases in between. This CDR3 is CASSQVETSSYEQYF. In DNA, the CDR3 is TGCGCCAGCAGCCAAGTTGAGACTAGCTCCTACGAGCAGTACTTC.

CDR3 loop: CASSYRGDGELFF. CDR3 coding DNA: TGTGCCAGCAGCTACAGGGGGGACGGGGAGCTGTTTTTT. The chain combines TRBV11-2 with TRBJ2-2, with 8 bases lining up with TRBD1. The CDR3 length is 13 residues. Per germline, CDR1 SGHAT and CDR2 FQNNGV. V was clipped by 4 bases and J by 7 bases; unmatched bases: 2. Using reference TRBV11-2 and TRBJ2-2 for the parts outside the CDR3, the full variable domain is EAGVAQSPRYKIIEKRQSVAFWCNPISGHATLYWYQQILGQGPKLLIQFQNNGVVDDSQLPKDRFSAERLKGVDSTLKIQPAKLEDSAVYLCASSYRGDGELFFGEGSRLTVL.

The chain joins TRBV18 to TRBJ1-1, with D tentatively TRBD1 (6 bases). The V end was cut by 2 bases, the J end by 5 bases, with 15 bases between. Germline CDR1 reads KGHSH; CDR2 reads LQKENI. CDR3 length: 15 residues. In DNA, the CDR3 is TGTGCCAGCTCACCAAAGCCACAGGGAAAGACTGAAGCTTTCTTT. Translating gives CASSPKPQGKTEAFF.

As regards this clone: Relative to the germline gene, one junction end is altered; a read error may explain this. The rearrangement joins TRBV7-9 to TRBJ1-5, with D possibly TRBD1 on 6 matching bases. Looked up from germline, CDR1 is SEHNR and CDR2 is FQNEAQ (reference sequence). CDR3 length equals 14 residues. The CDR3 bases are TGTGCCAGCAGCCGAGGGCAGGGGAATCGGCCCCAGCATTTT. Its protein is CASSRGQGNRPQHF.